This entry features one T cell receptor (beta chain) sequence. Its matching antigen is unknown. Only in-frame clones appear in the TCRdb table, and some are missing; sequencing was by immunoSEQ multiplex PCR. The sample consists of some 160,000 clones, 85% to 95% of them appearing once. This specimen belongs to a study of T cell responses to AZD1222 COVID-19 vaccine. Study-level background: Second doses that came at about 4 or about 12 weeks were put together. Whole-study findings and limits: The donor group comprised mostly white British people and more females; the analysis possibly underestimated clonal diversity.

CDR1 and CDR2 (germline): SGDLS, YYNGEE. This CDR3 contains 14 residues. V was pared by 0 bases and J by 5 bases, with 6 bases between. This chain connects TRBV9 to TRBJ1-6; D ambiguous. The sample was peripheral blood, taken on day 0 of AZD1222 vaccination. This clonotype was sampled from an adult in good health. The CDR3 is CASSVDGHNSPLHF. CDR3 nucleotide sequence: TGTGCCAGCAGCGTAGACGGGCATAATTCACCCCTCCACTTT.